Shown below are 5 T cell receptor beta chains from a single sample sequenced in a study of Ad26.COV2.S vaccination and SARS-CoV-2 variants. Treatment noted: about 20 received Ad26.COV2.S at low or high dose, single or two shots; about 5 received placebo; per-sample allocation not given. The samples were gathered on day 63 after the first injection of vaccine or placebo. Profiling relied on immunoSEQ multiplex PCR, and the TCRdb table lists in-frame clones only, not all of them. The table shows some 480,000 clones, with about 83% occurring only once. This specimen consisted of peripheral blood, obtained in a trial of Ad26.COV2.S vaccine versus placebo. The receptor source for this set is a person aged 18-60 years who received the Ad26.COV2.S COVID-19 vaccine or a placebo.

This chain links TRBV5-6 with TRBJ2-5; D could derive from TRBD1 or TRBD2 (5 bases each). Germline-derived CDR1 and CDR2 are SGHDT and YYEEEE. Trimming took 0 bases from V and 4 from J, leaving 10 bases between them. The CDR3 length is 14 residues. The CDR3 bases are TGTGCCAGCAGCTTGGCCGGGGCAGGAGAGACCCAGTACTTC. The encoded protein is CASSLAGAGETQYF.

About this clone: The sample contains more than one DNA sequence encoding this CDR3. This chain connects TRBV5-1 to TRBJ2-1, with 9 nucleotides matching TRBD2. Trimming cost V 0 bases and J 2 bases; bases outside gene matches: 3. The CDR3 is 16 amino acids. Germline assignment: CDR1 SGHRS and CDR2 YFSETQ. The CDR3 DNA sequence: TGCGCCAGCAGCTTGGTGGGCGGGAGGGCCTACAATGAGCAGTTCTTC. It yields the protein CASSLVGGRAYNEQFF.

V gene TRBV27 combines with J gene TRBJ1-5, with no clear D. This CDR3 region has 14 residues. CDR1 MNHEY and CDR2 SMNVEV come from the germline V gene (reference sequence). V was pared by 0 bases and J by 4 bases, with 7 bases between. In DNA, the CDR3 is TGTGCCAGCAGTTTATCGGGGTGGAATCAGCCCCAGCATTTT. Translation gives CASSLSGWNQPQHF.

The CDR3 DNA reads TGTGCCAGCAGCTTGGGAGGGTTGTTGGAAAAACTGTTTTTT. Its protein is CASSLGGLLEKLFF. V gene TRBV5-5 combines with J gene TRBJ1-4, with D uncertain. There are 14 residues in the CDR3. The V end lost 0 bases, the J end lost 8 bases, and 11 bases lay between the germline ends. Germline values: CDR1 SGHKS, CDR2 YYEKEE (reference sequence).

The V call is TRBV28, the J call TRBJ1-1; D not resolved. The CDR3 sequence is 13 residues long. Germline loops: CDR1 MDHEN, CDR2 SYDVKM. V dropped 8 bases and J dropped 7 bases, with 17 bases sitting between them. The CDR3 loop reads CASQTRGRLEAFF. CDR3 nucleotides: TGTGCCAGCCAAACCCGGGGAAGACTTGAAGCTTTCTTT.